Following are 14 T cell receptor beta chains from one sample sequenced in a study of cytomegalovirus exposure and HLA in healthy donors. Primers for the PCR totalled 60 Vbeta and 13 Jbeta. Assay used: immunoSEQ multiplex PCR; TCRdb lists only in-frame clones, some missing. The sample lists approximately 88,000 clones; roughly three quarters were seen once. Sequencing was carried out using PBMCs. These TCRs come from a young man in good health and CMV-seronegative.

V and J are TRBV5-1 and TRBJ2-5; 7 bases align to TRBD2. Per the germline V gene, CDR1 is SGHRS and CDR2 is YFSETQ. V was pared by 0 bases and J by 5 bases, with 10 bases of the junction left unmatched. CDR3 length: 16 amino acids. CDR3 coding DNA: TGCGCCAGCAGCTTGGGTCGGGGGAGGGCCCTGGAGACCCAGTACTTC. Its translation is CASSLGRGRALETQYF.

The V call is TRBV6-5, the J call TRBJ1-1; D gene ambiguous. V was cut by 6 bases and J by 4 bases, with 18 bases left in between. The CDR3 consists of 15 residues. Looked up from germline, CDR1 is MNHEY and CDR2 is SVGAGI. CDR3 DNA: TGTGCCAGCAGCCTATACCTAACGGGTCCCACTGAAGCTTTCTTT. It codes for CASSLYLTGPTEAFF.

This chain links TRBV5-4 with TRBJ2-3, with D tentatively TRBD2 (6 bases). Trimming left V 2 bases short and J 3 bases short, with 10 bases between. The CDR3 runs 14 residues. From germline, CDR1 is SGHNT and CDR2 YYREEE (reference sequence). The DNA for the CDR3 is TGTGCCAGCAGCTTACGGACTAATACAGATACGCAGTATTTT. Residues: CASSLRTNTDTQYF.

The chain couples TRBV18 to TRBJ1-1, with 8 bases fitting TRBD1. V lost 2 bases, J lost 1 base, and 3 bases stayed unmatched. Germline V gives CDR1 KGHSH, CDR2 LQKENI. This CDR3 region has 15 residues. The CDR3 sequence: CASSPATGGNTEAFF. The DNA for the CDR3 is TGTGCCAGCTCACCAGCAACAGGGGGGAACACTGAAGCTTTCTTT.

The chain carries TRBV2 and TRBJ2-5; possible D gene TRBD2, 5 bases. From germline, CDR1 is SNHLY and CDR2 FYNNEI. This CDR3 spans 14 amino acids. Between the trimmed V and J ends, which lost 5 bases and 3 bases, there was a span of 13 bases. The CDR3 loop is CASSYLAAKETQYF. CDR3 nucleotides: TGTGCCAGCAGTTACCTAGCAGCGAAAGAGACCCAGTACTTC.

For this clone: A junction end diverges from the germline sequence, so it may reflect a read error. The gene calls are TRBV9 and TRBJ1-3; no reliable D call. In germline, CDR1 is SGDLS, CDR2 YYNGEE. CDR3 length: 16 amino acids. This CDR3 is CASNVAILSSGNTIYF. CDR3 DNA: TGTGCCAGCAACGTAGCTATTCTTAGCTCTGGAAACACCATATATTTT.

The chain is built from TRBV5-6 and TRBJ2-3; D is uncertain. Germline CDR1 SGHDT, CDR2 YYEEEE. The CDR3 extends over 16 amino acids. V was cut by 0 bases and J by 1 base, with 12 bases left in between. CDR3 region: CASSLGGWAGTDTQYF. CDR3 DNA: TGTGCCAGCAGCTTGGGTGGTTGGGCAGGCACAGATACGCAGTATTTT. The full variable domain, in which reference TRBV5-6 and TRBJ2-3 provide the parts outside the CDR3, is DAGVTQSPTHLIKTRGQQVTLRCSPKSGHDTVSWYQQALGQGPQFIFQYYEEEERQRGNFPDRFSGHQFPNYSSELNVNALLLGDSALYLCASSLGGWAGTDTQYFGPGTRLTVL.

The chain uses TRBV6-4 and TRBJ2-3, with TRBD2 matching 15 bases. J lost 6 bases, V lost 0 bases, and 10 bases had no gene match. The CDR3 loop spans 19 amino acids. Germline CDR1 and CDR2: MRHNA and SNTAGT. Here the CDR3 reads CASSDSAGTSGGSPDTQYF. In DNA form, the CDR3 reads TGTGCCAGCAGTGACTCGGCCGGGACTAGCGGGGGGTCCCCCGATACGCAGTATTTT.

The chain is built from TRBV7-2 and TRBJ1-3; unclear D gene. With 4 bases removed from V and 3 bases from J, the gap between germline ends came to 10 bases. Germline V gives CDR1 SGHTA, CDR2 FQGNSA. The CDR3 consists of 14 residues. The chain's CDR3 is CASSYNSYGNTIYF. CDR3 DNA: TGTGCCAGCAGCTACAACAGCTATGGAAACACCATATATTTT.

The rearrangement links TRBV5-4 to TRBJ2-3; the match to TRBD2 covers 8 bases. The CDR3 has 17 residues. V trimming: 4 bases; J trimming: 4 bases; junction bases outside the gene matches: 14. Germline CDR1 reads SGHNT; CDR2 reads YYREEE (reference sequence). This chain's CDR3 is CASSRGGSGSLADTQYF. The CDR3 DNA reads as TGTGCCAGCAGCCGTGGAGGCAGCGGGAGTCTGGCAGATACGCAGTATTTT.

This clone was observed a few times. This chain connects TRBV5-8 to TRBJ1-5; possibly TRBD1 for D (5 bases). V gave up 2 bases and J gave up 5 bases, with 8 bases separating them. CDR1 is SGHTS, CDR2 YDEGEE, per germline. The CDR3 is 13 residues long. The CDR3 coding sequence is TGTGCCAGCAGCTTTGGCAGGGATCAGCCCCAGCATTTT. It encodes CASSFGRDQPQHF.

V gene TRBV2 combines with J gene TRBJ1-1; the D gene is possibly TRBD1 (5 bases). Deletions cut 2 bases from V and 3 bases from J, with 10 bases between. Germline CDR1 SNHLY, CDR2 FYNNEI. This CDR3 comprises 14 residues. The CDR3 DNA follows: TGTGCCAGCAGTGAACAGGGTAGGGACACTGAAGCTTTCTTT. Amino acid sequence: CASSEQGRDTEAFF.

This clone has a single count. The rearrangement links TRBV2 to TRBJ1-2; TRBD1 agrees at 7 bases. V was clipped by 6 bases and J by 4 bases; unmatched bases: 8. The CDR3 loop spans 14 amino acids. The V gene's germline CDR1 is SNHLY and CDR2 FYNNEI. DNA of the CDR3: TGTGCCAGCAGAGACGACAGGGTGGGCTATGGCTACACCTTC. Protein product: CASRDDRVGYGYTF.

This sequence joins TRBV11-2 and TRBJ2-7; D is perhaps TRBD1 (5 bases). Germline-derived CDR1 and CDR2 are SGHAT and FQNNGV. There are 14 residues in the CDR3. V lost 3 bases and J lost 2, with 11 bases in between. The CDR3 here is CASSFYRTAYEQYF. The CDR3 region has the DNA TGTGCCAGCAGCTTTTACAGGACCGCCTACGAGCAGTACTTC.